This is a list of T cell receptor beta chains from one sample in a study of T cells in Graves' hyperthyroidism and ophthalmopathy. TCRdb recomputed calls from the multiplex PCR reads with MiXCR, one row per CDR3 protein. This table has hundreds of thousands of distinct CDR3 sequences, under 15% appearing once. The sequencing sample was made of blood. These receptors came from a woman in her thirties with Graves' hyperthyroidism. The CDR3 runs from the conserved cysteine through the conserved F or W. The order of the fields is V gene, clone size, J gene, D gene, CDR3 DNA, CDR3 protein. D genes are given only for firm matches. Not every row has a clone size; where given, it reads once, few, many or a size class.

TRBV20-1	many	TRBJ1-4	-	TGCAGTGCTAGTGTCGGGGCTGAAAAACTGTTTTTT	CSASVGAEKLFF
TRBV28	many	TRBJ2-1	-	TGTGCCAGCAGTACCCTAGCTGCCGGCTACAATGAGCAGTTCTTC	CASSTLAAGYNEQFF
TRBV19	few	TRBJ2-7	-	TGTGCCAGTAGTATAGATCTATACAGCCGCCCCTACGAGCAGTACTTC	CASSIDLYSRPYEQYF
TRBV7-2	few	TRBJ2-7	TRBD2	TGTGCCAGCACCCTGGTCTATCGGGGGGACGAGCAGTACTTC	CASTLVYRGDEQYF
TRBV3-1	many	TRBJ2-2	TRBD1	TGTGCCAGCAGCCATGGGACAGGCCTCGAGGGCGGGGAGCTGTTTTTT	CASSHGTGLEGGELFF
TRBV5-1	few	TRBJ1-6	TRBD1	TGCGCCAGCAGCACAAGACAGGGTACGGATTCACCCCTCCACTTT	CASSTRQGTDSPLHF
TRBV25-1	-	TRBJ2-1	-	TGTGCCAGTAGGAGGGGAACCTACAATGAGCAGTTCTTC	CASRRGTYNEQFF
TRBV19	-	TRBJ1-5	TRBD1	TGTGCCAGTAGTACGGGGACAGTTCGAGTGGGCAATCAGCCCCAGCATTTT	CASSTGTVRVGNQPQHF
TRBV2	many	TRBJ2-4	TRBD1	TGTGCCAGCAGTCCCGAGAGGACACGGACAGGGGTTGCGCTGCTAGCCAAAAACATTCAGTACTTC	CASSPERTRTGVALLAKNIQYF
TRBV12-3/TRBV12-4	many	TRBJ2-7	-	TGTGCCAGCAGCCGGGGGGACAGTTCCTACGAGCAGTACTTC	CASSRGDSSYEQYF
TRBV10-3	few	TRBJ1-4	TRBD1	TGTGCCATCAGTCGAGGACAGGGGGCTGAGGGTTTGGAAAAACTGTTTTTT	CAISRGQGAEGLEKLFF
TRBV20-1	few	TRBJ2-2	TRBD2	TGCAGTCCGTGGCTAGCGGTTAACACCGGGGAGCTGTTTTTT	CSPWLAVNTGELFF
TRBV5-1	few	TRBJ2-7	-	TGCGCCAGCAGCTTGGCGGAATTCTACGAGCAGTACTTC	CASSLAEFYEQYF
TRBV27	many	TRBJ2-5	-	TGTGCCAGCAGTTTAGTGGCTAGCTTCCAAGAGACCCAGTACTTC	CASSLVASFQETQYF
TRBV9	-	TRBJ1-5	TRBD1	TGTGCCAGCAGCCCCTCAGGGGGAACTCAGCCCCAGCATTTT	CASSPSGGTQPQHF
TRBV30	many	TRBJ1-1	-	TGTGCCTGGAGTGTTAGAGGGAACACTGAAGCTTTCTTT	CAWSVRGNTEAFF
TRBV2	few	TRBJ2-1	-	TGTGCCAGCAGTGATACTATACTAGGAGGCGTCTACAATGAGCAGTTCTTC	CASSDTILGGVYNEQFF
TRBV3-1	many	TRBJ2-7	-	TGTGCCAGCAGTCAAGGGACGAAACTTGGCGAGCAGTACTTC	CASSQGTKLGEQYF
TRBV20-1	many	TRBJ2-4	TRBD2	TGCAGTGCTAGAGATCGTCTAGCGGGACTAAACATTCAGTACTTC	CSARDRLAGLNIQYF
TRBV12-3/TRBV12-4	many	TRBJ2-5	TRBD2	TGTGCCAGCAGTTTAGTTTTTGCGGGAGGGCCACGAGAGACCCAGTACTTC	CASSLVFAGGPRETQYF
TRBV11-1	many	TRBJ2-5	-	TGTGCCAGCAGCTCCCTAGACAGCGCTGAACAAGAGACCCAGTACTTC	CASSSLDSAEQETQYF
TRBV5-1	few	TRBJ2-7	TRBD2	TGCGCCAGCAGCTTCAGTAGCCTCCTCGCTAGGGCCCAGGCGGGGGCCTACGAGCAGTACTTC	CASSFSSLLARAQAGAYEQYF
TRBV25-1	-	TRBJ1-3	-	TGTGCCACCATGGCCGGGGGATTTGGAGGAAACACCATATATTTT	CATMAGGFGGNTIYF
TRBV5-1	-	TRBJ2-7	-	TGCGCCAGCAGCCCGGGTGACCACCCGCTGGACGAGCAGTACTTC	CASSPGDHPLDEQYF
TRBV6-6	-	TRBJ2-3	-	TGTGCCAGCAGTTACTCCCTCTGGACAGATACGCAGTATTTT	CASSYSLWTDTQYF